Below are 5 T cell receptor beta chains sequenced from a single sample in a study of blood T cell repertoires in COVID-19. The assay was immunoSEQ multiplex PCR, and TCRdb's table has in-frame clones only and misses some. This sample has fewer than 250,000 clones; around nine tenths occur once, and the top ten carry 2.7%. Material for sequencing was peripheral blood. These receptors originate from a woman aged 55-69 years with acute or convalescent COVID-19.

DNA for the CDR3: TGTGCCAGCTCACCAACGGGGACAGCCAAAGAGACCCAGTACTTC. It codes for CASSPTGTAKETQYF. V and J are TRBV18 and TRBJ2-5, with 7 bases aligning to TRBD1. Unmatched junction bases numbered 6, after V lost 2 bases and J lost 3 bases. Germline values: CDR1 KGHSH, CDR2 LQKENI. CDR3 size: 15 residues.

The chain links TRBV27 to TRBJ1-1; 8 bases are a match to TRBD1. There are 15 residues in the CDR3. J was trimmed by 1 base and V by 6 bases; bases with no gene match: 7. Germline V CDR1 and CDR2: MNHEY, SMNVEV (reference sequence). The CDR3 nucleotides are TGTGCCAGCAGACGGACAGGGCGAGGGAACACTGAAGCTTTCTTT. It encodes CASRRTGRGNTEAFF.

This clone was found a few times. The same CDR3 is also encoded by other DNA sequences in this sample. The chain recombines TRBV6-5 with TRBJ1-4; tentatively, D is TRBD1 (5 bases). The V gene lost 2 bases and the J gene lost 2 bases, with 6 bases spanning the gap. CDR3 length equals 14 residues. Germline lookup yields CDR1 MNHEY and CDR2 SVGAGI. CDR3 protein: CASSYGGTNEKLFF. CDR3 sequence (DNA): TGTGCCAGCAGTTACGGGGGGACTAATGAAAAACTGTTTTTT.

The J gene is TRBJ2-2, the V gene TRBV10-3, with 8 bases that match TRBD2. Germline V lookup: CDR1 ENHRY, CDR2 SYGVKD. The CDR3 has 17 amino acids. CDR3 in amino acids: CGTSRGSGVNNAGELFF. The CDR3 DNA follows: TGTGGTACCTCCCGGGGTAGCGGGGTCAATAACGCCGGGGAGCTGTTTTTT.

V gene TRBV9 combines with J gene TRBJ2-1, with TRBD2 matching over 7 bases. CDR3 length: 15 residues. Trimming at V came to 4 bases and at J to 7 bases, leaving 11 bases not matched to a gene. Per germline, CDR1 SGDLS and CDR2 YYNGEE. The CDR3 is CASSSLRGEGNEQFF. The CDR3 DNA reads as TGTGCCAGCAGCTCACTCCGGGGGGAAGGGAATGAGCAGTTCTTC.